The next 4 T cell receptor beta chains were all read from a single sample in a study of cytomegalovirus exposure and HLA in healthy donors. Repertoires were generated with immunoSEQ multiplex PCR, while TCRdb's copy carries only in-frame clones and drops some. The profile shows roughly 140,000 clones, 70% to 90% of them singletons. The sequencing sample was made of PBMCs. The source is a woman aged 18-29 years in good health and CMV-seropositive.

V and J are TRBV7-8 and TRBJ2-1; TRBD2 matches at 10 bases. The CDR3 runs to 13 residues. Germline-derived CDR1 and CDR2 are SGHVS and FQNEAQ. The V and J ends lost 8 bases and 9 bases, in that order; junction bases with no gene match: 7. The CDR3 loop reads CASLAGALGEQFF. CDR3 coding DNA: TGTGCCAGCCTAGCGGGAGCATTGGGTGAGCAGTTCTTC.

The J gene is TRBJ2-1, the V gene TRBV9, with 9 bases identical to TRBD2. The CDR3 is made up of 16 amino acids. The junction had 4 bases not matched to a gene; V was cut back by 0 bases and J by 3 bases. Germline V gene lookup returns CDR1 SGDLS and CDR2 YYNGEE. The CDR3 bases are TGTGCCAGCAGCGTAGGTTCACTAGCGGGCTACAATGAGCAGTTCTTC. Translation: CASSVGSLAGYNEQFF.

The chain couples TRBV11-1 to TRBJ1-2, with D perhaps TRBD1 (5 bases). The CDR3 has 14 residues. CDR1 and CDR2 from the germline V gene are SGHAT and FQDESV (reference sequence). The V end was cut by 2 bases, the J end by 6 bases, with 13 bases between. CDR3: CASSLYGGANGYTF. In DNA, the CDR3 is TGTGCCAGCAGCTTATACGGCGGGGCGAATGGCTACACCTTC.

The V call is TRBV27, the J call TRBJ1-1; D remains ambiguous. CDR3 length equals 14 residues. Germline V gene lookup returns CDR1 MNHEY and CDR2 SMNVEV (reference sequence). The ends were cut back, 7 bases at V and 5 bases at J, with 17 bases in the middle. The CDR3 DNA reads as TGTGCCAGCAACCCACACGGTCGAGGTACTGAAGCTTTCTTT. Protein product: CASNPHGRGTEAFF.